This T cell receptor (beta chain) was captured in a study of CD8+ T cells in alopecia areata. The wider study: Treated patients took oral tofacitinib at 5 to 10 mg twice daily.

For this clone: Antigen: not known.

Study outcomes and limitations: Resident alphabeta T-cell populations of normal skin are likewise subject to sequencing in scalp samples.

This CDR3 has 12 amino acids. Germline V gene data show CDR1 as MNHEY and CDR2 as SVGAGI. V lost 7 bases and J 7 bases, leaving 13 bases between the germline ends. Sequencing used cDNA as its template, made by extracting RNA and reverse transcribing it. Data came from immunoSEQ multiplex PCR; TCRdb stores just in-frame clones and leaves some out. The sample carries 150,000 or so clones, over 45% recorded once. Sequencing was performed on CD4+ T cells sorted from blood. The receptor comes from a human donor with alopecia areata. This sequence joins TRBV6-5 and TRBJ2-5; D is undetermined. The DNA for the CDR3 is TGTGCCAGCATCGATAAGAGTCGGACCCAGTACTTC. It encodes CASIDKSRTQYF.